This T cell receptor (beta chain) was identified during a study of Ad26.COV2.S vaccination and SARS-CoV-2 variants. Overall study context: Recipients of Ad26.COV2.S got it intramuscularly, once or twice 56 days apart.

Treatment denoted: 15 to 20 received Ad26.COV2.S at low or high dose, single or two shots; roughly five received placebo; per-sample allocation not given. Day 63 following the first vaccine or placebo injection was when the samples were taken. Remarks on this clone: Its antigen is as yet unknown.

Study-level points and caveats: Assessments of TCR breadth and depth may have underestimated the total T cell responses. It was found that vaccine and placebo recipients had similar non-spike TCR breadth.

This CDR3 spans 15 amino acids. Looked up from germline, CDR1 is MGHDK and CDR2 is SYGVNS. Trimming shortened V by 4 bases and J by 0 bases, and 13 bases separated the two germline ends. Data came from immunoSEQ multiplex PCR; TCRdb stores just in-frame clones and leaves some out. The sample records fewer than 600,000 clones, 80% to 90% being singletons. The gene calls are TRBV25-1 and TRBJ2-7; perhaps TRBD1 as D (6 bases). The specimen was peripheral blood, collected in a trial of Ad26.COV2.S vaccine versus placebo. The receptor was derived from a person aged 18-60 years who received the Ad26.COV2.S COVID-19 vaccine or a placebo. CDR3 coding DNA: TGTGCCAGCAGTGCACAGGGTCCGAGCTCCTACGAGCAGTACTTC. As protein: CASSAQGPSSYEQYF.